The 17 T cell receptor beta chains listed next were all sequenced from one sample in a study of cytomegalovirus exposure and HLA in healthy donors. PCR employed 60 Vbeta and 13 Jbeta primers. The protocol was immunoSEQ multiplex PCR, while the TCRdb copy is restricted to in-frame clones and leaves out a portion. The table has around 170,000 clones, 80% seen once. Sequencing was done on a sample of PBMCs. The receptors originated from a woman aged 30 to 39 in good health and CMV-seronegative.

This rearrangement joins TRBV9 to TRBJ1-5; D ambiguous. Germline V gene sequence: CDR1 SGDLS, CDR2 YYNGEE. Trimming took off 0 bases at V and 4 bases at J, with 5 bases between the two ends. This CDR3 comprises 13 residues. For the CDR3, the DNA is TGTGCCAGCAGCGTAGATCCGAATCAGCCCCAGCATTTT. It yields the protein CASSVDPNQPQHF.

This clone was picked up a small number of times. The V gene is TRBV5-1, the J gene TRBJ2-3; 10 nucleotides align to TRBD2. Germline assignment: CDR1 SGHRS and CDR2 YFSETQ. The CDR3 sequence is 19 residues long. Trimming cost V 0 bases and J 2 bases; bases outside gene matches: 12. The CDR3 region is CASSLAVVSGGPYTDTQYF. The CDR3 nucleotides are TGCGCCAGCAGCTTGGCCGTCGTTAGCGGGGGGCCTTACACAGATACGCAGTATTTT. The whole variable domain, remainder taken from reference TRBV5-1 and TRBJ2-3, is KAGVTQTPRYLIKTRGQQVTLSCSPISGHRSVSWYQQTPGQGLQFLFEYFSETQRNKGNFPGRFSGRQFSNSRSEMNVSTLELGDSALYLCASSLAVVSGGPYTDTQYFGPGTRLTVL.

V usage is TRBV9 and J usage is TRBJ1-4, with a possible D match to TRBD1 (5 bases). In germline, CDR1 is SGDLS, CDR2 YYNGEE. This CDR3 is built from 15 residues. Trimming stripped 6 bases from V and 0 bases from J, with 12 bases between. CDR3 bases: TGTGCCAGCACGCTAGGGGCCACAACTAATGAAAAACTGTTTTTT. As protein: CASTLGATTNEKLFF.

In its sample, this clone was seen a few times. J is TRBJ1-4 and V is TRBV5-6, with no clear D. V gave up 0 bases and J gave up 4 bases, with 10 bases separating them. The CDR3 loop spans 15 amino acids. Germline V gives CDR1 SGHDT, CDR2 YYEEEE. CDR3 bases: TGTGCCAGCAGCTTGGCCGGGGAAGATAATGAAAAACTGTTTTTT. Encoded protein: CASSLAGEDNEKLFF.

The chain couples TRBV19 to TRBJ1-5; 11 bases map to TRBD1. There are 15 residues in the CDR3. Germline loops: CDR1 LNHDA, CDR2 SQIVND (reference sequence). V gave up 4 bases and J gave up 7 bases; unmatched junction bases: 6. The CDR3 DNA sequence: TGTGCCAGTAGTACAGTGGGGACAGGGGGACAGCCCCAGCATTTT. This encodes CASSTVGTGGQPQHF.

V usage is TRBV27 and J usage is TRBJ1-1; no definite D call. Germline V gives CDR1 MNHEY, CDR2 SMNVEV (reference sequence). V shed 1 base and J shed 1 base, with 7 bases lying between them. The CDR3 is 14 amino acids. This CDR3 is CASSLLSGNTEAFF. The CDR3 nucleotides are TGTGCCAGCAGTTTATTATCAGGGAACACTGAAGCTTTCTTT.

The chain carries TRBV30 and TRBJ1-2; tentatively, D is TRBD1 (5 bases). The CDR3 loop spans 13 amino acids. Germline CDR1 GTSNPN, CDR2 SVGIG (reference sequence). V was pared by 0 bases and J by 8 bases, with 13 bases between. This chain's CDR3 is CAWSVSGYEGYTF. The CDR3 nucleotides read TGTGCCTGGAGTGTATCAGGGTATGAAGGCTACACCTTC. The complete variable domain, with remaining parts taken from reference TRBV30 and TRBJ1-2, reads SQTIHQWPATLVQPVGSPLSLECTVEGTSNPNLYWYRQAAGRGLQLLFYSVGIGQISSEVPQNLSASRPQDRQFILSSKKLLLSDSGFYLCAWSVSGYEGYTFGSGTRLTVV.

The genes are TRBV19 and TRBJ1-2; 9 positions match TRBD1. Germline V gene sequence: CDR1 LNHDA, CDR2 SQIVND (reference sequence). This CDR3 has 16 amino acids. V shed 3 bases and J 6 bases; nucleotides not matched to a gene: 11. This CDR3 is CASSITGQGLLDGYTF. The CDR3 nucleotides are TGTGCCAGTAGTATTACCGGACAGGGGCTCCTTGATGGCTACACCTTC.

The chain is built from TRBV4-2 and TRBJ1-2; tentative D call: TRBD1 (6 bases). From germline, CDR1 is LGHNA and CDR2 YNFKEQ. The CDR3 contains 17 residues. V lost 0 bases to trimming and J lost 4 bases, with 18 bases between them. The CDR3 region has the DNA TGTGCCAGCAGCCAAGATGGGGGGGGCCGATCCCTCTATGGCTACACCTTC. Translation gives CASSQDGGGRSLYGYTF.

This clone was seen more than once but under ten times. The chain links TRBV15 to TRBJ1-1; 7 nucleotides line up with TRBD1. CDR1 and CDR2 from the germline V gene are LNHNV and YYDKDF (reference sequence). The CDR3 is 20 amino acids. The V and J ends lost 2 bases and 0 bases, in that order; junction bases with no gene match: 18. The CDR3 DNA sequence: TGTGCCACCAGCAGACGGGCCAAACCAGGGACAGACCTCATGAACACTGAAGCTTTCTTT. Its protein product is CATSRRAKPGTDLMNTEAFF.

V gene TRBV19 combines with J gene TRBJ1-1; 8 bases agree with TRBD1. V trimming: 7 bases; J trimming: 9 bases; junction bases outside the gene matches: 7. CDR3 length: 12 amino acids. The germline CDR1 and CDR2 sequences are LNHDA and SQIVND (reference sequence). CDR3 DNA sequence: TGTGCCAGTACCGAGCAGGGGGCTAAAGCTTTCTTT. It yields the protein CASTEQGAKAFF.

The chain employs TRBV25-1 and TRBJ2-7, with D uncertain. Trimming cost V 1 base and J 7 bases, with 5 bases left between them. The CDR3 loop spans 11 amino acids. Germline V CDR1 and CDR2: MGHDK, SYGVNS. CDR3 coding DNA: TGTGCCAGCAGTGAATTCGTAGAGCAGTACTTC. Its translation is CASSEFVEQYF.

The chain uses TRBV30 and TRBJ1-5, with 9 bases lining up with TRBD1. Trimming took 6 bases from V and 6 from J; bases not matched to a gene: 6. Per the germline V gene, CDR1 is GTSNPN and CDR2 is SVGIG (reference sequence). This CDR3 has 13 residues. CDR3 sequence: CACTGGESQPQHF. The CDR3 coding sequence is TGTGCCTGTACAGGGGGCGAGAGTCAGCCCCAGCATTTT.

The chain is built from TRBV7-9 and TRBJ1-2; D might be TRBD1 (6 bases). The CDR3 loop spans 14 amino acids. Trimming took off 4 bases at V and 2 bases at J, with 11 bases between the two ends. CDR1 and CDR2 from the germline V gene are SEHNR and FQNEAQ (reference sequence). The CDR3 reads CASSSGTSNYGYTF. The CDR3 DNA is TGTGCCAGCAGCTCCGGGACATCCAACTATGGCTACACCTTC.

Here the CDR3 reads CSVEGLAGGFGGELFF. The CDR3 DNA sequence: TGCAGCGTTGAGGGACTAGCGGGAGGCTTTGGCGGGGAGCTGTTTTTT. The genes are TRBV29-1 and TRBJ2-2, with 15 positions matching TRBD2. Germline V gene lookup returns CDR1 SQVTM and CDR2 ANQGSEA. This CDR3 contains 16 residues. J gave up 7 bases and V 3 bases, and 6 bases lay outside the gene matches.

This chain joins TRBV19 and TRBJ1-3; the D is unclear. This CDR3 region has 13 residues. Germline lookup yields CDR1 LNHDA and CDR2 SQIVND (reference sequence). The V end lost 6 bases, the J end lost 0 bases, and 6 bases lay between the germline ends. This CDR3 reads CASRVSSGNTIYF. Written as DNA, the CDR3 is TGTGCCAGTAGGGTGAGCTCTGGAAACACCATATATTTT. Complete variable domain (other parts from reference TRBV19 and TRBJ1-3): DGGITQSPKYLFRKEGQNVTLSCEQNLNHDAMYWYRQDPGQGLRLIYYSQIVNDFQKGDIAEGYSVSREKKESFPLTVTSAQKNPTAFYLCASRVSSGNTIYFGEGSWLTVV.

There are a few counts of this clone. The chain combines TRBV30 with TRBJ1-2, with a tentative D call TRBD1 (5 bases). CDR3 length: 14 amino acids. Looked up from germline, CDR1 is GTSNPN and CDR2 is SVGIG (reference sequence). The germline V and J ends were trimmed by 3 bases and 5 bases, with 16 bases remaining between them. The CDR3 DNA is TGTGCCTGGAGCACGAACAGGCGGAAATATGGCTACACCTTC. This gives the protein CAWSTNRRKYGYTF.